This T cell receptor beta chain stems from a study of cytomegalovirus exposure and HLA in healthy donors. Study outcomes and limitations: For TCR beta chains, V- and J-gene trimming was later linked to a missense DCLRE1C variant.

As for this clone: The antigen remains unidentified. The same CDR3 also results from other DNA sequences found in this sample.

The PCR was carried out with 60 Vbeta primers and 13 Jbeta primers. As handled by the study authors: An analysis performed later counted about 80 million unique TCR beta chains (around 9.9 million of them shared). Only in-frame clones appear in the TCRdb table, and some are missing; sequencing was by immunoSEQ multiplex PCR. The V and J calls and clone size were taken over from that table, and D and trimming were inferred from the DNA. The profile shows around 99,000 clones, 81% of them singletons. V was pared by 2 bases and J by 7 bases, with 12 bases of the junction left unmatched. Germline CDR1 is MRHNA and CDR2 is SNTAGT. The CDR3 has 16 amino acids.

The specimen sequenced was PBMCs. The chain is built from TRBV6-4 and TRBJ2-7, with 9 bases that match TRBD2. This sequence was found in a woman in her twenties or thirties in good health and CMV-seronegative. CDR3 in DNA: TGTGCCAGCAGTGACGGGCGGGAGGGGGGTCAGGGGGAGCAGTACTTC. It is translated as CASSDGREGGQGEQYF.